The TCR beta chain under discussion was sequenced for a study of T cell repertoires in cytomegalovirus infection. Study as a whole: Public TCR beta signatures marked donors with CMV infection and the matching HLA.

The CDR3 has 16 residues. The germline gives CDR1 KGHSH, CDR2 LQKENI. The V gene end was trimmed by 1 base and the J gene end by 3 bases; junction bases not matched to a gene: 4. This clonotype was recorded at least ten times. What it binds is unknown. TCRdb independently ran MiXCR on the reads; one entry per CDR3 protein. The data contain some 300,000 distinct CDR3 sequences, around 10% of them singletons. Whole-study results and caveats: Of the TCR beta families, the public ones yielded a cumulative frequency that identified carriers of CMV plus the relevant HLA. CMV-specific HLA-C-restricted TCR beta clonotypes dominated the ex vivo response.

The sample comprised PBMCs. The receptor comes from a human donor in good health (CMV status not recorded). Some clones in this sample may be carry-over from other donors' samples. The V gene is TRBV18, the J gene TRBJ2-2; 8 bases fit TRBD2. For the CDR3, the DNA is TGTGCCAGCTCACCACGGCTGCGGGAGGACACCGGGGAGCTGTTTTTT. Amino acids: CASSPRLREDTGELFF.